These T cell receptor beta chains were read from a single sample in a study of blood T cell repertoires in COVID-19. Assay: immunoSEQ multiplex PCR; the TCRdb copy retains only in-frame clones and omits some. This sample has 95,000 to 150,000 clones, with 55% to 75% found just once. Specimen: peripheral blood. The receptors stem from a human donor with acute or convalescent COVID-19. The donor label of this sample is uncertain. The CDR3 runs from the conserved cysteine through the conserved F or W. The D gene is left open where the match is weak. Only part of the rows carry a size: once, few, many, or a class if the clone is expanded.

CDR3: CASSLYRGNTEAFF
DNA: TGTGCCAGCAGCTTATACCGCGGGAACACTGAAGCTTTCTTT
J: TRBJ1-1
size: -
V: TRBV11-2
D: -
length: 14

CDR3: CASSHRGPGNSPLHF
DNA: TGTGCCAGCAGCCACAGAGGACCGGGGAATTCACCCCTCCACTTT
J: TRBJ1-6
size: -
V: TRBV3-1/TRBV3-2
D: -
length: 15

CDR3: CASSYSGLAGNNEQFF
DNA: TGTGCCAGCAGTTACTCGGGGCTAGCGGGGAATAATGAGCAGTTCTTC
J: TRBJ2-1
size: once
V: TRBV6-5
D: TRBD2
length: 16

CDR3: CASSFPLAGALTDTQYF
DNA: TGCGCCAGCAGCTTTCCGCTAGCGGGGGCCTTAACAGATACGCAGTATTTT
J: TRBJ2-3
size: -
V: TRBV5-1
D: TRBD2
length: 17

CDR3: CASSSVRQAPGLAGEEYF
DNA: TGTGCCAGCAGTTCAGTACGACAGGCACCGGGACTAGCGGGGGAAGAGTACTTC
J: TRBJ2-7
size: few
V: TRBV28
D: TRBD2
length: 18

CDR3: CASSDRRIKNTEAFF
DNA: TGTGCCAGCAGTGACCGCAGGATTAAGAACACTGAAGCTTTCTTT
J: TRBJ1-1
size: many
V: TRBV6-4
D: -
length: 15

CDR3: CASSESRKGQGTEAFF
DNA: TGTGCCAGCAGTGAAAGCCGAAAGGGGCAGGGCACTGAAGCTTTCTTT
J: TRBJ1-1
size: -
V: TRBV6-1
D: -
length: 16

CDR3: CASSQGVLGLAGGLEQFF
DNA: TGCGCCAGCAGCCAAGGGGTCCTGGGACTAGCGGGGGGGCTAGAGCAGTTCTTC
J: TRBJ2-1
size: once
V: TRBV4-1
D: TRBD2
length: 18

CDR3: CASSSGQIRETQYF
DNA: TGTGCCAGCAGCTCGGGACAGATACGGGAGACCCAGTACTTC
J: TRBJ2-5
size: -
V: TRBV11-2
D: TRBD1
length: 14

CDR3: CASKDSGPTQYF
DNA: TGTGCCAGCAAGGATAGCGGCCCCACGCAGTATTTT
J: TRBJ2-3
size: -
V: TRBV27
D: -
length: 12

CDR3: CASSLSGVSNQPQHF
DNA: TGTGCCAGCAGTTTATCAGGGGTAAGCAATCAGCCCCAGCATTTT
J: TRBJ1-5
size: -
V: TRBV28
D: -
length: 15

CDR3: CASSSRGREEQFF
DNA: TGTGCCAGCAGCTCTAGGGGCAGGGAAGAGCAGTTCTTC
J: TRBJ2-1
size: -
V: TRBV5-6
D: -
length: 13

CDR3: CASSNFRGRTEAFF
DNA: TGCGCCAGCAGCAACTTCAGGGGGAGGACTGAAGCTTTCTTT
J: TRBJ1-1
size: few
V: TRBV5-1
D: TRBD1
length: 14

CDR3: CASSSAGYGYTF
DNA: TGTGCCAGTAGTTCCGCAGGTTATGGCTACACCTTC
J: TRBJ1-2
size: few
V: TRBV19
D: -
length: 12

CDR3: CASSGTDSGNTIYF
DNA: TGTGCCAGCAGTGGGACAGACTCTGGAAACACCATATATTTT
J: TRBJ1-3
size: -
V: TRBV5-5
D: TRBD1
length: 14

CDR3: CASSLLGGRTEAFF
DNA: TGTGCCAGCAGTTTATTAGGGGGCCGTACTGAAGCTTTCTTT
J: TRBJ1-1
size: -
V: TRBV27
D: TRBD1
length: 14

CDR3: CASSTLFSSGANVLTF
DNA: TGTGCCAGTAGTACTCTTTTCAGCTCTGGGGCCAACGTCCTGACTTTC
J: TRBJ2-6
size: few
V: TRBV19
D: -
length: 16

CDR3: CASSETGGNYGYTF
DNA: TGTGCCAGCAGCGAGACAGGGGGCAATTATGGCTACACCTTC
J: TRBJ1-2
size: -
V: TRBV7-3
D: TRBD1
length: 14